Following are 30 T cell receptor beta chains from one sample sequenced in a study of PD-L1 blockade in urothelial cancer. Repertoires were generated with immunoSEQ multiplex PCR, while TCRdb's copy carries only in-frame clones and drops some. The table shows under 130,000 clones, with about 85% occurring only once. The sample was PBMCs, taken around atezolizumab (anti-PD-L1) treatment. The receptors were sampled from a man aged 45-65 years with urothelial cancer.

Only a few counts were recorded for this clone. The rearrangement joins TRBV5-5 to TRBJ2-1; 10 bases match TRBD2. The ends lost 2 bases at V and 7 bases at J; junction bases unmatched: 6. Germline CDR1 SGHKS, CDR2 YYEKEE (reference sequence). CDR3 length: 15 residues. DNA for the CDR3: TGTGCCAGCAGCTTAGCGGGAGGGATTCGAAATGAGCAGTTCTTC. Translation: CASSLAGGIRNEQFF.

V and J are TRBV28 and TRBJ2-7, with 9 bases fitting TRBD2. This CDR3 has 21 residues. Trimming removed 2 bases from V and 0 bases from J; junction bases left unmatched: 20. Germline CDR1 MDHEN, CDR2 SYDVKM. The CDR3 sequence: CASSLRMVFGASGTFSYEQYF. The CDR3 DNA follows: TGTGCCAGCAGTTTAAGAATGGTGTTTGGGGCTAGCGGGACTTTCTCCTACGAGCAGTACTTC.

V is TRBV19 and J is TRBJ1-1; 7 nucleotides align to TRBD1. V was pared by 4 bases and J by 1 base, with 3 bases of the junction left unmatched. CDR3 size: 14 residues. Per germline, CDR1 LNHDA and CDR2 SQIVND (reference sequence). In DNA form, the CDR3 reads TGTGCCAGTAGTACACGACAGGGGAACACTGAAGCTTTCTTT. It codes for CASSTRQGNTEAFF. Full variable domain (rest looked up from reference TRBV19 and TRBJ1-1): DGGITQSPKYLFRKEGQNVTLSCEQNLNHDAMYWYRQDPGQGLRLIYYSQIVNDFQKGDIAEGYSVSREKKESFPLTVTSAQKNPTAFYLCASSTRQGNTEAFFGQGTRLTVV.

The chain joins TRBV9 to TRBJ2-3; D gene ambiguous. The CDR3 runs 13 residues. The germline gives CDR1 SGDLS, CDR2 YYNGEE. The V gene lost 3 bases and the J gene lost 6 bases, with 11 bases spanning the gap. The CDR3 loop is CASSGPVSDTQYF. As DNA, the CDR3 is TGTGCCAGCAGCGGCCCCGTGAGCGATACGCAGTATTTT. The full variable domain, in which reference TRBV9 and TRBJ2-3 provide the parts outside the CDR3, is DSGVTQTPKHLITATGQRVTLRCSPRSGDLSVYWYQQSLDQGLQFLIQYYNGEERAKGNILERFSAQQFPDLHSELNLSSLELGDSALYFCASSGPVSDTQYFGPGTRLTVL.

The chain has TRBV5-4 and TRBJ2-3, with 9 bases fitting TRBD2. V gave up 2 bases and J gave up 3 bases; unmatched junction bases: 4. This CDR3 region has 15 residues. Germline V gene sequence: CDR1 SGHNT, CDR2 YYREEE (reference sequence). CDR3 region: CASSLRTSVTDTQYF. In nucleotides, the CDR3 is TGTGCCAGCAGCTTACGGACTAGCGTGACAGATACGCAGTATTTT. Looking up the rest from reference TRBV5-4 and TRBJ2-3 gives the full variable domain: ETGVTQSPTHLIKTRGQQVTLRCSSQSGHNTVSWYQQALGQGPQFIFQYYREEENGRGNFPPRFSGLQFPNYSSELNVNALELDDSALYLCASSLRTSVTDTQYFGPGTRLTVL.

The V call is TRBV6-5, the J call TRBJ1-1, with TRBD1 matching over 7 bases. The germline CDR1 and CDR2 sequences are MNHEY and SVGAGI. CDR3 size: 14 residues. V lost 5 bases and J lost 0; bases outside the gene matches: 3. The CDR3 DNA reads TGTGCCAGCAGTGCCGGACAGGTGAACACTGAAGCTTTCTTT. Its protein product is CASSAGQVNTEAFF.

CDR3 loop: CSVDGGTRMNTEAFF. As DNA, the CDR3 is TGCAGCGTTGATGGTGGTACAAGAATGAACACTGAAGCTTTCTTT. The V gene is TRBV29-1, the J gene TRBJ1-1, with no clear D. V lost 3 bases to trimming and J lost 0 bases, with 14 bases between them. Germline CDR1 reads SQVTM; CDR2 reads ANQGSEA. The CDR3 is 15 amino acids.

This clone was recorded only once. This rearrangement joins TRBV11-3 to TRBJ2-7; 10 nucleotides line up with TRBD2. In germline, CDR1 is SGHNT, CDR2 YENEEA. CDR3 size: 13 residues. The V segment lost 3 bases and the J segment 6 bases; nucleotides outside the gene matches: 2. The CDR3 bases are TGTGCCAGCAGCTTCATAGCGGGAGGCGAGCAGTACTTC. Encoded protein: CASSFIAGGEQYF.

This clone was observed once. The chain is built from TRBV28 and TRBJ2-7; 13 bases fit TRBD2. The V gene end was trimmed by 6 bases and the J gene end by 4 bases; junction bases not matched to a gene: 6. The CDR3 contains 15 residues. CDR1 and CDR2 (germline): MDHEN, SYDVKM. CDR3 protein: CASRRTSGSWYEQYF. CDR3 in DNA: TGTGCCAGCAGACGGACTAGCGGGAGTTGGTACGAGCAGTACTTC.

This chain uses TRBV4-1 with TRBJ1-4; no reliable D call. The CDR3 length is 14 residues. Germline V CDR1 and CDR2: MGHRA, YSYEKL. V lost 6 bases, J lost 7 bases, and 15 bases lay in between. The CDR3 coding sequence is TGCGCCAGCAGTGCGGGGATAGAGCGTGAAAAACTGTTTTTT. This gives the protein CASSAGIEREKLFF.

V gene TRBV25-1 combines with J gene TRBJ2-1; D unresolved. This CDR3 has 14 residues. The germline V gene has CDR1 MGHDK and CDR2 SYGVNS. The V and J ends lost 4 bases and 6 bases respectively, with 13 bases between them. The CDR3 DNA is TGTGCCAGCAGTGGTAGGCAGGCCTTCAATGAGCAGTTCTTC. Amino acids: CASSGRQAFNEQFF. The variable domain in full, with the rest retrieved from reference TRBV25-1 and TRBJ2-1, is EADIYQTPRYLVIGTGKKITLECSQTMGHDKMYWYQQDPGMELHLIHYSYGVNSTEKGDLSSESTVSRIRTEHFPLTLESARPSHTSQYLCASSGRQAFNEQFFGPGTRLTVL.

This clone has just a few counts. This chain links TRBV6-1 with TRBJ2-1; 7 nucleotides match TRBD2. Per the germline V gene, CDR1 is MNHNS and CDR2 is SASEGT. This CDR3 contains 13 residues. V shed 5 bases and J 7 bases; nucleotides not matched to a gene: 5. The CDR3 loop reads CASSLRERNEQFF. In DNA form, the CDR3 reads TGTGCCAGCAGTCTGCGGGAGAGGAATGAGCAGTTCTTC.

Ten or more counts support this clone. V and J are TRBV5-5 and TRBJ1-6, with D perhaps TRBD1 (6 bases). This CDR3 is 16 amino acids long. Germline CDR1 is SGHKS and CDR2 is YYEKEE (reference sequence). V lost 2 bases and J lost 7, with 16 bases in between. This CDR3 reads CASSFGDRSRNSPLHF. DNA of the CDR3: TGTGCCAGCAGCTTTGGAGACAGGTCAAGGAATTCACCCCTCCACTTT.

The V gene is TRBV29-1, the J gene TRBJ2-2; TRBD2 agrees at 9 bases. Trimming took 7 bases from V and 1 from J; bases not matched to a gene: 7. This CDR3 has 15 residues. The germline CDR1 and CDR2 sequences are SQVTM and ANQGSEA. The CDR3 reads CSGLRREGNTGELFF. CDR3 sequence (DNA): TGCAGCGGGCTAAGGCGGGAGGGGAACACCGGGGAGCTGTTTTTT.

V gene TRBV9 combines with J gene TRBJ2-7; possibly TRBD1 for D (5 bases). The CDR3 has 15 residues. Germline assignment: CDR1 SGDLS and CDR2 YYNGEE. V dropped 0 bases and J dropped 4 bases, with 14 bases sitting between them. CDR3: CASSVGVRGPYEQYF. The DNA for the CDR3 is TGTGCCAGCAGCGTAGGAGTAAGGGGTCCTTACGAGCAGTACTTC.

The rearrangement links TRBV19 to TRBJ2-2, with D possibly matching TRBD2 (5 bases). The CDR3 contains 14 residues. Deletions cut 5 bases from V and 8 bases from J, with 15 bases between. Germline V lookup: CDR1 LNHDA, CDR2 SQIVND (reference sequence). CDR3 nucleotide sequence: TGTGCCAGTAGTGCCTACGCGGGTGTGGGGGAGCTGTTTTTT. Protein sequence: CASSAYAGVGELFF.

This sequence joins TRBV28 and TRBJ1-6; possibly TRBD1 for D (5 bases). This CDR3 is built from 16 residues. Germline V gives CDR1 MDHEN, CDR2 SYDVKM. V gave up 2 bases and J gave up 10 bases, with 18 bases separating them. CDR3 nucleotides: TGTGCCAGCAGTTTAGGCGGGGGGGGGTGGGGATCACCCCTCCACTTT. It specifies CASSLGGGGWGSPLHF.

The rearrangement links TRBV13 to TRBJ1-2; the match to TRBD1 covers 9 bases. V was pared by 4 bases and J by 6 bases, with 15 bases of the junction left unmatched. The CDR3 runs 17 residues. From germline, CDR1 is PRHDT and CDR2 FYEKMQ (reference sequence). The CDR3 loop is CASSSYRLTWTGDGYTF. The CDR3 DNA is TGTGCCAGCAGCTCCTACCGCCTAACTTGGACAGGGGATGGCTACACCTTC.

This clone was seen once. J is TRBJ1-5 and V is TRBV28; D is ambiguous. The CDR3 has 14 amino acids. Germline loops: CDR1 MDHEN, CDR2 SYDVKM. Between the trimmed V and J ends, which lost 2 bases and 5 bases, there was a span of 10 bases. The CDR3 nucleotides are TGTGCCAGCAGTTTAGCGCACAGAGATCAGCCCCAGCATTTT. Translating gives CASSLAHRDQPQHF.

The chain recombines TRBV5-6 with TRBJ1-4, with 7 nucleotides matching TRBD1. Germline CDR1 is SGHDT and CDR2 is YYEEEE. The CDR3 sequence is 13 residues long. V dropped 5 bases and J dropped 4; count of bases not matched to a gene: 2. The chain's CDR3 is CASRGQLNEKLFF. The CDR3 DNA sequence: TGTGCCAGCAGGGGACAGCTTAATGAAAAACTGTTTTTT.

A few counts support this clone. This sequence joins TRBV7-6 and TRBJ2-7, with D possibly TRBD1 on 6 matching bases. CDR1 and CDR2 (germline): SGHVS, FNYEAQ. The CDR3 totals 13 residues. Trimming cost V 4 bases and J 2 bases, with 9 bases left between them. The CDR3 loop is CASSSDSTYEQYF. CDR3 DNA sequence: TGTGCCAGCAGCTCGGACAGTACCTACGAGCAGTACTTC. The full variable domain, completed using reference TRBV7-6 and TRBJ2-7, is GAGVSQSPRYKVTKRGQDVALRCDPISGHVSLYWYRQALGQGPEFLTYFNYEAQQDKSGLPNDRFSAERPEGSISTLTIQRTEQRDSAMYRCASSSDSTYEQYFGPGTRLTVT.

The rearrangement joins TRBV28 to TRBJ1-5; 7 bases are shared with TRBD1. Trimming removed 6 bases from V and 9 bases from J; junction bases left unmatched: 14. CDR3 length equals 15 residues. Germline V gene data show CDR1 as MDHEN and CDR2 as SYDVKM. CDR3 sequence reads: CASRYRGRESGPQHF. CDR3 DNA sequence: TGTGCCAGCAGATACAGGGGTCGGGAATCCGGGCCCCAGCATTTT.

The J gene is TRBJ2-3, the V gene TRBV9; 7 positions agree with TRBD2. Per the germline V gene, CDR1 is SGDLS and CDR2 is YYNGEE. The CDR3 has 15 amino acids. With 0 bases clipped from V and 2 bases from J, the junction kept 3 bases outside the gene matches. The CDR3 loop reads CASSVASGITDTQYF. As DNA, the CDR3 is TGTGCCAGCAGCGTAGCTAGCGGCATCACAGATACGCAGTATTTT.

V and J are TRBV11-1 and TRBJ2-1; 10 nucleotides line up with TRBD2. The CDR3 runs 15 residues. Trimming took 2 bases from V and 7 from J; bases not matched to a gene: 5. Germline assignment: CDR1 SGHAT and CDR2 FQDESV (reference sequence). The CDR3 DNA is TGTGCCAGCAGCTTATCTAGCGGGAGCGAGAATGAGCAGTTCTTC. Its protein is CASSLSSGSENEQFF.

The chain links TRBV5-1 to TRBJ2-5; 9 bases align to TRBD2. The CDR3 contains 15 residues. Trimming at V came to 2 bases and at J to 1 base, leaving 3 bases not matched to a gene. The germline V gene has CDR1 SGHRS and CDR2 YFSETQ. The CDR3 DNA reads TGCGCCAGCAGCTTTGTAGCGGGGGCCCAAGAGACCCAGTACTTC. This encodes CASSFVAGAQETQYF. The full variable domain, in which reference TRBV5-1 and TRBJ2-5 provide the parts outside the CDR3, is KAGVTQTPRYLIKTRGQQVTLSCSPISGHRSVSWYQQTPGQGLQFLFEYFSETQRNKGNFPGRFSGRQFSNSRSEMNVSTLELGDSALYLCASSFVAGAQETQYFGPGTRLLVL.

The chain has TRBV7-2 and TRBJ2-3, with D unresolved. This CDR3 contains 15 residues. Per the germline V gene, CDR1 is SGHTA and CDR2 is FQGNSA. The V end was cut by 1 base, the J end by 5 bases, with 13 bases between. The CDR3 DNA reads TGTGCCAGCAGCTTAGGCGATGGAGCTGTAGATACGCAGTATTTT. Its translation is CASSLGDGAVDTQYF.

This clone has just one count. This chain links TRBV6-1 with TRBJ2-4, with 8 bases that match TRBD2. Per germline, CDR1 MNHNS and CDR2 SASEGT. The CDR3 loop spans 13 amino acids. The junction had 5 bases not matched to a gene; V was cut back by 7 bases and J by 6 bases. CDR3 sequence: CASTSGSGNIQYF. CDR3 DNA sequence: TGTGCCAGCACGAGCGGGAGCGGAAACATTCAGTACTTC.

The chain uses TRBV7-2 and TRBJ2-1; TRBD2 aligns across 11 bases. The CDR3 totals 16 residues. V was clipped by 4 bases and J by 5 bases; unmatched bases: 7. The germline CDR1 and CDR2 sequences are SGHTA and FQGNSA. CDR3 nucleotides: TGTGCCAGCAGCTCCAGTGGGACTAGCGGCCACAATGAGCAGTTCTTC. It is translated as CASSSSGTSGHNEQFF.

This sequence joins TRBV2 and TRBJ2-7; 7 bases align to TRBD1. Germline-derived CDR1 and CDR2 are SNHLY and FYNNEI. After removal of 7 bases from V and 0 bases from J, the junction contained 6 bases not matched to a gene. CDR3 size: 14 residues. For the CDR3, the DNA is TGTGCCAGCATTCGGACAGGTGTCTCCTACGAGCAGTACTTC. Translation: CASIRTGVSYEQYF.

This rearrangement joins TRBV7-2 to TRBJ2-1; D is unclear. The germline V and J ends were trimmed by 2 bases and 9 bases, with 11 bases remaining between them. CDR3 length: 13 amino acids. Germline V CDR1 and CDR2: SGHTA, FQGNSA. The CDR3 DNA reads as TGTGCCAGCAGCTTACTAATCCGCGGTGAGCAGTTCTTC. It translates to CASSLLIRGEQFF.